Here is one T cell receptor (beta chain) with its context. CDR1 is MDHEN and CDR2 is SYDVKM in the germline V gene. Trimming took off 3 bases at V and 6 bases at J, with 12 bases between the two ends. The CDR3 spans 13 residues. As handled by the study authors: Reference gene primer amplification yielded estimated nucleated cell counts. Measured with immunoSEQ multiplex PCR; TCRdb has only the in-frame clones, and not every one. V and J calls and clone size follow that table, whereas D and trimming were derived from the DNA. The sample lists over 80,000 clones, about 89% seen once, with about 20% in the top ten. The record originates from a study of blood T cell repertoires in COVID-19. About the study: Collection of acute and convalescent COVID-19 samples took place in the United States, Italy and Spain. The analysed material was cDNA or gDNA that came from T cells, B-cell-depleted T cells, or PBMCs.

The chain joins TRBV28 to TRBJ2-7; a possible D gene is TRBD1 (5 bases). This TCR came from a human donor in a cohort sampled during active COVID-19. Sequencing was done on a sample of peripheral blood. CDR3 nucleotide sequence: TGTGCCAGCAGTTTTTCGGCCAGGGCCGAGCAGTACTTC. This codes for CASSFSARAEQYF.